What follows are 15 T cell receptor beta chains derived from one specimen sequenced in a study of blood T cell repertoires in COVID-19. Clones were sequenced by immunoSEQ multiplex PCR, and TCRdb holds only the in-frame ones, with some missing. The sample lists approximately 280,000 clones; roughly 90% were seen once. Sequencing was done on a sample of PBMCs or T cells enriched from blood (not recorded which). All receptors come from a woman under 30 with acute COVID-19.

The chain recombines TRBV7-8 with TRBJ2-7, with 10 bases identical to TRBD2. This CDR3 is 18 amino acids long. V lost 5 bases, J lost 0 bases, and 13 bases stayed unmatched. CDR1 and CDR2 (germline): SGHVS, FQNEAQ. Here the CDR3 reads CASSPWIVAGGPSYEQYF. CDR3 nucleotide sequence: TGTGCCAGCAGCCCTTGGATAGTAGCGGGAGGCCCCTCCTACGAGCAGTACTTC.

CDR3 sequence: CASSKPSGSMNEQFF. CDR3 nucleotides: TGTGCCAGCAGCAAACCTAGCGGGAGTATGAATGAGCAGTTCTTC. The V and J genes are TRBV13 and TRBJ2-1; 10 nucleotides match TRBD2. The CDR3 has 15 amino acids. After removal of 5 bases from V and 7 bases from J, the junction contained 8 bases not matched to a gene. Germline V gives CDR1 PRHDT, CDR2 FYEKMQ (reference sequence).

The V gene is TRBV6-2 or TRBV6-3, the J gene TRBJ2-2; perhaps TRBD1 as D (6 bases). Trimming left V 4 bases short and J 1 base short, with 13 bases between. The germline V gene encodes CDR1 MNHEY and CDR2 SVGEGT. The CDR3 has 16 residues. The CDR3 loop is CASSSPEQGNTGELFF. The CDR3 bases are TGTGCCAGCAGTTCCCCTGAACAGGGGAACACCGGGGAGCTGTTTTTT.

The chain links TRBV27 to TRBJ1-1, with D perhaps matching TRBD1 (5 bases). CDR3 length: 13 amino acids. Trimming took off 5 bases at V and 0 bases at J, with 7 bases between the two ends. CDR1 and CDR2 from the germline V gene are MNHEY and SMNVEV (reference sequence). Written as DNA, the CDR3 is TGTGCCAGCAGTCGACAGTTGAACACTGAAGCTTTCTTT. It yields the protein CASSRQLNTEAFF.

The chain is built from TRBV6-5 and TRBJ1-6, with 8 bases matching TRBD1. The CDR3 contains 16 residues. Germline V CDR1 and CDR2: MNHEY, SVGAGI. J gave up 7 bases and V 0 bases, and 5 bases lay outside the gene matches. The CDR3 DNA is TGTGCCAGCAGTTACTCGGACAGGGTGACGAATTCACCCCTCCACTTT. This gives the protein CASSYSDRVTNSPLHF.

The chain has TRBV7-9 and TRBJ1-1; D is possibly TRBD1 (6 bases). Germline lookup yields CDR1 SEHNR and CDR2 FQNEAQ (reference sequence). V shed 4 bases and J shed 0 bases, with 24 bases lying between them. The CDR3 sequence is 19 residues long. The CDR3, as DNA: TGTGCCAGCAGCTCTTCCGGGACACTGTTTTACCCCATGAACACTGAAGCTTTCTTT. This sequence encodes CASSSSGTLFYPMNTEAFF. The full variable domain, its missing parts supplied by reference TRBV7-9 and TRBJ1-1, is DTGVSQNPRHKITKRGQNVTFRCDPISEHNRLYWYRQTLGQGPEFLTYFQNEAQLEKSRLLSDRFSAERPKGSFSTLEIQRTEQGDSAMYLCASSSSGTLFYPMNTEAFFGQGTRLTVV.

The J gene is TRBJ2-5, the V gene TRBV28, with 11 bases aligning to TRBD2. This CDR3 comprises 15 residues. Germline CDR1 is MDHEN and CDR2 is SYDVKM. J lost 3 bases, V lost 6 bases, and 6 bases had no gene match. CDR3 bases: TGTGCCAGCAGCCCGCCGGGACTAGCGGAAGAGACCCAGTACTTC. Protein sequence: CASSPPGLAEETQYF. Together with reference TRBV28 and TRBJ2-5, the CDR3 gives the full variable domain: DVKVTQSSRYLVKRTGEKVFLECVQDMDHENMFWYRQDPGLGLRLIYFSYDVKMKEKGDIPEGYSVSREKKERFSLILESASTNQTSMYLCASSPPGLAEETQYFGPGTRLLVL.

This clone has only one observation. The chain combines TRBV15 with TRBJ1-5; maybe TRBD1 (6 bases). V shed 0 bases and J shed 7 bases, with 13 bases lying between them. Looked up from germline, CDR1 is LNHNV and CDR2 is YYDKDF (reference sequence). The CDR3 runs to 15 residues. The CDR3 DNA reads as TGTGCCACCAGCAGAGATAAACAGGGACTACAGCCCCAGCATTTT. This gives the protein CATSRDKQGLQPQHF.

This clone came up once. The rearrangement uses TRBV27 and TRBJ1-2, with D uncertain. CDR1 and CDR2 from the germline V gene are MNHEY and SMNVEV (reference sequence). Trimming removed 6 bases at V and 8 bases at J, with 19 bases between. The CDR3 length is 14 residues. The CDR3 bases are TGTGCCAGCAGCCCCGAGGGCATGGGCAGGGGCTACACCTTC. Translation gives CASSPEGMGRGYTF.

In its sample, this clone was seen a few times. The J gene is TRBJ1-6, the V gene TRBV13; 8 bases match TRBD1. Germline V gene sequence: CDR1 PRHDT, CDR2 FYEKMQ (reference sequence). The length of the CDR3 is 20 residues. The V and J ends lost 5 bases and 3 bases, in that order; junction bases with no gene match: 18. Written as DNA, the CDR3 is TGTGCCAGCAGCCCTAGCCCCGGACAGGGACGGGGGTACTATAATTCACCCCTCCACTTT. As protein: CASSPSPGQGRGYYNSPLHF.

CDR3 loop: CASSPLLLPPGVEKLFF. As DNA, the CDR3 is TGCGCCAGCAGCCCGCTCCTTTTACCACCAGGGGTTGAAAAACTGTTTTTT. The V gene is TRBV5-1, the J gene TRBJ1-4, with D maybe TRBD1 (6 bases). The V and J ends lost 4 bases and 7 bases respectively, with 23 bases between them. This CDR3 comprises 17 residues. Germline CDR1 is SGHRS and CDR2 is YFSETQ.

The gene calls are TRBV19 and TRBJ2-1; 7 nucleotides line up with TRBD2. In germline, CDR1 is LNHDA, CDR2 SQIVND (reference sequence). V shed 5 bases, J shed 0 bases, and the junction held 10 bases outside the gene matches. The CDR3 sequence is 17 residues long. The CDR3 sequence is CASSAIAGSSSYNEQFF. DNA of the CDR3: TGTGCCAGTAGTGCCATAGCGGGTTCGAGCTCCTACAATGAGCAGTTCTTC.

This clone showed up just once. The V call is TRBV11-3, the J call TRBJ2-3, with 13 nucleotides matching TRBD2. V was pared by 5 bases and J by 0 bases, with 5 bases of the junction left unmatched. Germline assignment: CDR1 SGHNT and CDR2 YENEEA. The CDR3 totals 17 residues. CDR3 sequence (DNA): TGTGCCAGCAGCCCCGGGACTAGCGGGGCTAGCACAGATACGCAGTATTTT. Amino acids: CASSPGTSGASTDTQYF.

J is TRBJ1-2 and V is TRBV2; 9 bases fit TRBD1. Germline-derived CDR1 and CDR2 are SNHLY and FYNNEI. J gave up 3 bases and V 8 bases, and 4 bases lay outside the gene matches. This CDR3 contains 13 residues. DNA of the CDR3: TGTGCCAGCGACCGGGACAGGGACTATGGCTACACCTTC. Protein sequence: CASDRDRDYGYTF.

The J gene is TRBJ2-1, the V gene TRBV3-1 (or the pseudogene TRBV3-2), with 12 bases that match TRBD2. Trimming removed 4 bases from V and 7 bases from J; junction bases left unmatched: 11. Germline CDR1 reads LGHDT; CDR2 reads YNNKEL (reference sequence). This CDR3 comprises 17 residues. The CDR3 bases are TGTGCCAGCAGCCTCGGACTAGCGGGACTCGTGGGGAATGAGCAGTTCTTC. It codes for CASSLGLAGLVGNEQFF.